This TCR beta chain comes out of a study of blood T cell repertoires in COVID-19. Across the study: The origin of the acute and convalescent COVID-19 samples was the United States, Italy and Spain. PBMCs, B-cell-depleted T cells, or T cells were the source of the cDNA or gDNA that made up the material.

Original handling: Nucleated cell number was recorded as an estimate derived from reference gene primer amplification. Assay used: immunoSEQ multiplex PCR; TCRdb lists only in-frame clones, some missing. D and trimming come from the DNA, and the V and J calls and clone size come from that table. The table shows tens of thousands of clones, with around 90% occurring only once. Losses at the gene ends were 3 bases for V and 0 bases for J; bases not matched to a gene: 4. This CDR3 has 15 residues. CDR1 is MDHEN and CDR2 is SYDVKM in the germline V gene. The V call is TRBV28, the J call TRBJ1-1; 7 positions agree with TRBD1. This receptor was identified in a man in his fifties or sixties with active COVID-19. The sample comprised peripheral blood. The chain's CDR3 is CASSFAGGMNTEAFF. The CDR3 DNA sequence: TGTGCCAGCAGTTTTGCAGGGGGTATGAACACTGAAGCTTTCTTT.